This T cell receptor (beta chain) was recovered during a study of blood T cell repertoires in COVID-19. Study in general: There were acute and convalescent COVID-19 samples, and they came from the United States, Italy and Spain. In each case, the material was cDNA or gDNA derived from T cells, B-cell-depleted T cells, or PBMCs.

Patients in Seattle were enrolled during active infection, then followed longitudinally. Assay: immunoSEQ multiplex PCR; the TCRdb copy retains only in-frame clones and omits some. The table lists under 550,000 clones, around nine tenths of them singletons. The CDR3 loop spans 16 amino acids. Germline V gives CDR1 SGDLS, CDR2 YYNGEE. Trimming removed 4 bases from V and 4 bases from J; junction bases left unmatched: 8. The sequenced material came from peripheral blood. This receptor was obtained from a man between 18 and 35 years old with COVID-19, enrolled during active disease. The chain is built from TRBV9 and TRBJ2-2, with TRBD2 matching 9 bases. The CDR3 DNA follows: TGTGCCAGCAGCTTTAGCGGGAGAACGGGCACCGGGGAGCTGTTTTTT. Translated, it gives CASSFSGRTGTGELFF.